A single sample is the source of the 26 T cell receptor beta chains below, sequenced in a study of radiotherapy plus CTLA-4 blockade in lung cancer. The table came from immunoSEQ multiplex PCR; TCRdb's copy has only in-frame clones and leaves some out. The table lists tens of thousands of clones, 70% to 80% of them singletons. The source material was peripheral blood, sampled from a patient treated with radiotherapy plus ipilimumab. These receptor sequences come from a human donor with non-small cell lung cancer whose response to radiotherapy plus ipilimumab could not be evaluated.

The chain uses TRBV6-6 and TRBJ2-7; 7 nucleotides match TRBD2. This CDR3 region has 13 residues. V was pared by 0 bases and J by 6 bases, with 2 bases of the junction left unmatched. The germline gives CDR1 MNHNY, CDR2 SVGAGI (reference sequence). CDR3 sequence: CASSYSGGSEQYF. The CDR3 bases are TGTGCCAGCAGTTACTCCGGGGGGAGCGAGCAGTACTTC.

The chain joins TRBV28 to TRBJ2-7, with TRBD1 matching over 8 bases. The germline gives CDR1 MDHEN, CDR2 SYDVKM. J was trimmed by 4 bases and V by 5 bases; bases with no gene match: 10. This CDR3 spans 15 amino acids. As DNA, the CDR3 is TGTGCCAGCAGTCCGAGGGACAGGTTGGTTTACGAGCAGTACTTC. Translating gives CASSPRDRLVYEQYF.

This clone was counted a single time. The chain couples TRBV5-5 to TRBJ1-6, with unresolved D. Germline CDR1 and CDR2: SGHKS and YYEKEE (reference sequence). There are 12 residues in the CDR3. Trimming removed 5 bases from V and 5 bases from J, with 5 bases in between. CDR3 protein: CASSLNNSPLHF. In DNA form, the CDR3 reads TGTGCCAGCAGTCTAAATAATTCACCCCTCCACTTT.

The genes are TRBV4-1 and TRBJ2-3; D gene ambiguous. Trimming cost V 4 bases and J 7 bases, with 12 bases left between them. Germline V gene data show CDR1 as MGHRA and CDR2 as YSYEKL. This CDR3 comprises 13 residues. The CDR3 nucleotides are TGCGCCAGCAGCCTCCTCGGAGAATATACGCAGTATTTT. It yields the protein CASSLLGEYTQYF.

The chain has TRBV5-1 and TRBJ2-1, with 8 bases matching TRBD2. The CDR3 has 15 amino acids. Germline CDR1 and CDR2: SGHRS and YFSETQ. After removal of 8 bases from V and 2 bases from J, the junction contained 9 bases not matched to a gene. CDR3 loop: CASFSGTTPYNEQFF. The DNA of the CDR3 is TGCGCCAGTTTTAGCGGGACCACCCCCTACAATGAGCAGTTCTTC.

Relative to its sample, this clone is medium-sized. V usage is TRBV28 and J usage is TRBJ1-4; D is uncertain. The length of the CDR3 is 15 residues. The germline V gene encodes CDR1 MDHEN and CDR2 SYDVKM. V was shortened by 6 bases and J by 7 bases, with 18 bases between the two germline ends. CDR3 in DNA: TGTGCCAGCAGGGGGAGGGTCAAGGGAATTGAAAAACTGTTTTTT. Translation: CASRGRVKGIEKLFF.

This clone was observed a few times. CDR3 bases: TGTGCCTGGAGTGTACTGGCAGATACGCAGTATTTT. It yields the protein CAWSVLADTQYF. The V gene is TRBV30, the J gene TRBJ2-3; D remains unclear. There are 12 residues in the CDR3. CDR1 and CDR2 from the germline V gene are GTSNPN and SVGIG (reference sequence). V was shortened by 0 bases and J by 4 bases, with 5 bases between the two germline ends.

This chain joins TRBV27 and TRBJ2-2; 9 bases fit TRBD1. V shed 7 bases, J shed 1 base, and the junction held 4 bases outside the gene matches. The CDR3 is 15 amino acids. CDR1 is MNHEY and CDR2 is SMNVEV in the germline V gene (reference sequence). CDR3 loop: CASKKDRGNTGELFF. For the CDR3, the DNA is TGTGCCAGCAAAAAGGACAGGGGGAACACCGGGGAGCTGTTTTTT.

This rearrangement joins TRBV27 to TRBJ1-5; tentative D call: TRBD1 (5 bases). V lost 3 bases and J lost 6, with 12 bases in between. The CDR3 loop spans 14 amino acids. CDR1 is MNHEY and CDR2 is SMNVEV in the germline V gene (reference sequence). The CDR3: CASSLGGAGQPQHF. The DNA for the CDR3 is TGTGCCAGCAGTTTGGGGGGAGCTGGTCAGCCCCAGCATTTT.

The chain combines TRBV6-5 with TRBJ2-3; tentative D call: TRBD2 (6 bases). This CDR3 comprises 16 residues. The germline CDR1 and CDR2 sequences are MNHEY and SVGAGI. Deletions cut 0 bases from V and 5 bases from J, with 15 bases between. In nucleotides, the CDR3 is TGTGCCAGCAGTTACTCAGGAATTGGAGGGGTAGATACGCAGTATTTT. Amino acids: CASSYSGIGGVDTQYF.

The J gene is TRBJ2-2, the V gene TRBV29-1; D remains unclear. V lost 3 bases to trimming and J lost 5 bases, with 10 bases between them. CDR3 size: 13 residues. In germline, CDR1 is SQVTM, CDR2 ANQGSEA. The CDR3 DNA reads TGCAGCGTTGATGGAAGCAGGACCGGGGAGCTGTTTTTT. Amino acids: CSVDGSRTGELFF.

The V call is TRBV28, the J call TRBJ2-7, with 9 bases that match TRBD1. Germline lookup yields CDR1 MDHEN and CDR2 SYDVKM. There are 14 residues in the CDR3. Trimming took 7 bases from V and 5 from J; bases not matched to a gene: 9. The CDR3 nucleotides read TGTGCCAGCATTACGACAGGGGGATTGGACGAGCAGTACTTC. Translated, it gives CASITTGGLDEQYF.

This clone turned up a few times. The chain links TRBV18 to TRBJ1-4; D is ambiguous. V lost 2 bases and J lost 7, with 5 bases in between. This CDR3 comprises 12 residues. Germline CDR1 KGHSH, CDR2 LQKENI. The CDR3 nucleotides read TGTGCCAGCTCACCAGACACTGAAAAACTGTTTTTT. Translation gives CASSPDTEKLFF.

The V call is TRBV30, the J call TRBJ1-2; D perhaps matches TRBD1 (6 bases). The germline V gene encodes CDR1 GTSNPN and CDR2 SVGIG (reference sequence). The CDR3 has 15 amino acids. With 0 bases removed from V and 6 bases from J, the gap between germline ends came to 17 bases. The CDR3 region is CAWSVALGGVDGYTF. In DNA, the CDR3 is TGTGCCTGGAGTGTAGCCTTAGGGGGTGTTGATGGCTACACCTTC.

The chain combines TRBV29-1 with TRBJ1-1; 10 bases fit TRBD1. Unmatched junction bases numbered 11, after V lost 6 bases and J lost 1 base. The CDR3 spans 16 residues. Germline values: CDR1 SQVTM, CDR2 ANQGSEA. CDR3 sequence: CSVPGQGMVQNTEAFF. CDR3 nucleotide sequence: TGCAGCGTCCCGGGACAGGGGATGGTACAGAACACTGAAGCTTTCTTT.

V and J are TRBV7-2 and TRBJ1-5, with D maybe TRBD1 (6 bases). The CDR3 extends over 13 amino acids. V was pared by 6 bases and J by 4 bases, with 10 bases between. Germline values: CDR1 SGHTA, CDR2 FQGNSA. CDR3 sequence: CASRIDRNQPQHF. The CDR3 region has the DNA TGTGCCAGCAGGATCGACAGGAATCAGCCCCAGCATTTT.

V is TRBV6-1 and J is TRBJ2-5, with 11 positions matching TRBD2. Trimming removed 4 bases from V and 4 bases from J; junction bases left unmatched: 8. CDR3 size: 16 residues. Germline CDR1 MNHNS, CDR2 SASEGT. The CDR3 spells CASSGSSGRRRETQYF. The CDR3 nucleotides are TGTGCCAGCAGTGGATCTAGCGGGAGGCGGCGAGAGACCCAGTACTTC.

The chain recombines TRBV7-8 with TRBJ2-1; tentative D call: TRBD2 (7 bases). From germline, CDR1 is SGHVS and CDR2 FQNEAQ. Trimming pared 6 bases from V and 8 bases from J, leaving 14 bases between. The CDR3 contains 13 residues. The CDR3 reads CASSPGRGDEQFF. CDR3 nucleotide sequence: TGTGCCAGCAGTCCGGGGAGGGGGGATGAGCAGTTCTTC.

The chain uses TRBV5-4 and TRBJ2-2; the match to TRBD1 covers 8 bases. Germline CDR1 and CDR2: SGHNT and YYREEE (reference sequence). CDR3 length: 16 amino acids. V dropped 1 base and J dropped 6; count of bases not matched to a gene: 8. CDR3 bases: TGTGCCAGCAGCTTGTATTCACAGGGGGGAGCCGGGGAGCTGTTTTTT. Translation gives CASSLYSQGGAGELFF.

This clone was seen only once. The chain employs TRBV9 and TRBJ2-7, with 11 bases fitting TRBD2. Losses at the gene ends were 2 bases for V and 2 bases for J; bases not matched to a gene: 3. The CDR3 is 15 residues long. Germline lookup yields CDR1 SGDLS and CDR2 YYNGEE. The CDR3 coding sequence is TGTGCCAGCAGCGTCGGGACTAGCGGCGCCTACGAGCAGTACTTC. Translating it yields CASSVGTSGAYEQYF.

CDR3 region: CASSQAPYNSPLHF. The CDR3 bases are TGCGCCAGCAGCCAAGCCCCTTATAATTCACCCCTCCACTTT. The rearrangement links TRBV4-3 to TRBJ1-6; D ambiguous. This CDR3 comprises 14 residues. The germline V gene encodes CDR1 LGHNA and CDR2 YSLEER. Deletions cut 1 base from V and 4 bases from J, with 5 bases between.

The chain recombines TRBV5-1 with TRBJ2-5; possible D gene TRBD2, 5 bases. The CDR3 loop spans 13 amino acids. V lost 4 bases, J lost 5 bases, and 12 bases lay in between. CDR1 and CDR2 from the germline V gene are SGHRS and YFSETQ. For the CDR3, the DNA is TGCGCCAGCAGCCCGGGAATTAGGGAGACCCAGTACTTC. This sequence encodes CASSPGIRETQYF.

The chain uses TRBV19 and TRBJ2-7; D not resolved. Germline CDR1 and CDR2: LNHDA and SQIVND (reference sequence). Trimming cost V 1 base and J 3 bases, with 7 bases left between them. The CDR3 consists of 13 residues. The CDR3 loop reads CASSIGSVYEQYF. In DNA, the CDR3 is TGTGCCAGTAGTATAGGGTCAGTCTACGAGCAGTACTTC.

The chain uses TRBV19 and TRBJ1-3; TRBD1 agrees at 7 bases. J lost 0 bases, V lost 5 bases, and 13 bases had no gene match. This CDR3 region has 18 residues. Germline CDR1 LNHDA, CDR2 SQIVND (reference sequence). As DNA, the CDR3 is TGTGCCAGTAGTGACGACAGGGTCCTTGCCGTCTCTGGAAACACCATATATTTT. Its protein product is CASSDDRVLAVSGNTIYF.

The rearrangement links TRBV6-5 to TRBJ2-5, with 13 bases lining up with TRBD2. Trimming removed 2 bases from V and 4 bases from J; junction bases left unmatched: 1. This CDR3 has 15 amino acids. Germline V lookup: CDR1 MNHEY, CDR2 SVGAGI. Written as DNA, the CDR3 is TGTGCCAGCAGTTACGGGACTAGCGGGACAGAGACCCAGTACTTC. It translates to CASSYGTSGTETQYF.

The genes are TRBV11-2 and TRBJ2-5; D is perhaps TRBD2 (6 bases). The CDR3 length is 16 residues. Germline-derived CDR1 and CDR2 are SGHAT and FQNNGV. Trimming pared 5 bases from V and 2 bases from J, leaving 18 bases between. In DNA, the CDR3 is TGTGCCAGCAGCCCACAGTGGGGTGGGGGGCAAGAGACCCAGTACTTC. As protein: CASSPQWGGGQETQYF.